Below are 18 T cell receptor beta chains sequenced from a single sample in a study of blood T cell repertoires in COVID-19. The method was immunoSEQ multiplex PCR; TCRdb's version includes in-frame clones alone and lacks a portion of them. There are approximately 68,000 clones in the sample; approximately 80% occur only once, and approximately 10% lies in the top ten. What was sequenced was peripheral blood. These receptor sequences come from a woman aged 45-65 years with acute or convalescent COVID-19.

The chain recombines TRBV27 with TRBJ1-1; D is uncertain. The V gene lost 5 bases and the J gene lost 2 bases, with 12 bases spanning the gap. This CDR3 has 14 residues. Per the germline V gene, CDR1 is MNHEY and CDR2 is SMNVEV (reference sequence). CDR3 sequence (DNA): TGTGCCAGCAGTATCCAGGCGGGTAACACTGAAGCTTTCTTT. Translated, it gives CASSIQAGNTEAFF.

This chain joins TRBV4-2 and TRBJ2-1; 16 nucleotides agree with TRBD2. In germline, CDR1 is LGHNA, CDR2 YNFKEQ. This CDR3 contains 18 residues. Unmatched junction bases numbered 3, after V lost 4 bases and J lost 0 bases. The CDR3 here is CASSPGLAGGGSYNEQFF. The DNA for the CDR3 is TGTGCCAGCAGCCCGGGACTAGCGGGAGGGGGCTCCTACAATGAGCAGTTCTTC.

The chain has TRBV19 and TRBJ2-2, with 15 nucleotides matching TRBD2. Germline-derived CDR1 and CDR2 are LNHDA and SQIVND (reference sequence). The V segment lost 3 bases and the J segment 1 base; nucleotides outside the gene matches: 3. The CDR3 length is 18 residues. The CDR3 loop reads CASSMPGLAGGNTGELFF. The CDR3 DNA follows: TGTGCCAGTAGTATGCCGGGACTAGCGGGAGGGAACACCGGGGAGCTGTTTTTT.

This clone was seen once. V gene TRBV28 combines with J gene TRBJ2-1; D unclear. This CDR3 is built from 10 residues. With 6 bases removed from V and 6 bases from J, the gap between germline ends came to 3 bases. Germline-derived CDR1 and CDR2 are MDHEN and SYDVKM. CDR3: CASRANEQFF. For the CDR3, the DNA is TGTGCCAGCAGGGCCAATGAGCAGTTCTTC. The full variable domain, rest sourced from reference TRBV28 and TRBJ2-1, is DVKVTQSSRYLVKRTGEKVFLECVQDMDHENMFWYRQDPGLGLRLIYFSYDVKMKEKGDIPEGYSVSREKKERFSLILESASTNQTSMYLCASRANEQFFGPGTRLTVL.

The chain carries TRBV28 and TRBJ2-1; the D is unclear. With 4 bases removed from V and 6 bases from J, the gap between germline ends came to 7 bases. This CDR3 spans 12 amino acids. CDR1 is MDHEN, CDR2 SYDVKM, per germline. The CDR3 DNA sequence: TGTGCCAGCAGTTCCTTTGTCAATGAGCAGTTCTTC. It translates to CASSSFVNEQFF.

The V and J genes are TRBV5-1 and TRBJ2-5; the D gene is possibly TRBD1 (5 bases). CDR3 size: 14 residues. Trimming took off 4 bases at V and 1 base at J, with 11 bases between the two ends. Germline V gene sequence: CDR1 SGHRS, CDR2 YFSETQ. CDR3 residues: CASSPTVGQETQYF. The CDR3 region has the DNA TGCGCCAGCAGCCCGACAGTAGGCCAAGAGACCCAGTACTTC.

This clone was recorded once. This chain connects TRBV12-5 to TRBJ1-6; the match to TRBD1 covers 11 bases. Looked up from germline, CDR1 is LGHNT and CDR2 is FRNRAP. V dropped 4 bases and J dropped 6; count of bases not matched to a gene: 5. This CDR3 is built from 16 residues. CDR3 amino acids: CASGSDGTGGNSPLHF. CDR3 DNA: TGTGCTAGTGGTTCCGACGGGACAGGGGGTAATTCACCCCTCCACTTT.

This clone has just a few counts. The rearrangement links TRBV18 to TRBJ1-2; D remains unclear. This CDR3 is built from 14 residues. Germline CDR1 KGHSH, CDR2 LQKENI. V was trimmed by 3 bases and J by 1 base, leaving 9 bases between them. CDR3 amino acids: CASSPYVLNYGYTF. The CDR3 bases are TGTGCCAGCTCACCGTACGTACTTAACTATGGCTACACCTTC.

The chain carries TRBV23-1 and TRBJ1-2; D is uncertain. TRBV23-1 is sorted into the ORF group, with uncertain function. The V and J ends lost 0 bases and 8 bases respectively, with 19 bases between them. The CDR3 covers 16 residues. The CDR3 sequence: CASSQSPGFTAGGYTF. The CDR3 DNA reads TGCGCCAGCAGTCAATCCCCCGGCTTCACTGCGGGAGGCTACACCTTC.

The chain employs TRBV29-1 and TRBJ1-2; TRBD1 agrees at 8 bases. With 4 bases clipped from V and 7 bases from J, the junction kept 8 bases outside the gene matches. The V gene's germline CDR1 is SQVTM and CDR2 ANQGSEA. There are 13 residues in the CDR3. The CDR3, as DNA: TGCAGCGTTGTCGGACAGGGTTTAGGTGGCTACACCTTC. Its translation is CSVVGQGLGGYTF.

The J gene is TRBJ1-1, the V gene TRBV6-5, with TRBD1 matching over 7 bases. The V gene's germline CDR1 is MNHEY and CDR2 SVGAGI. The CDR3 totals 14 residues. The V segment lost 6 bases and the J segment 1 base; nucleotides outside the gene matches: 5. For the CDR3, the DNA is TGTGCCAGCAGGAGGGGGCTCGAGAACACTGAAGCTTTCTTT. Translation: CASRRGLENTEAFF.

This clone has only a few counts. The CDR3 coding sequence is TGTGCCACCGTGATCTGGGAGGGCCGGAATGAGCAGTTCTTC. Its translation: CATVIWEGRNEQFF. The chain links TRBV28 to TRBJ2-1; 7 bases map to TRBD2. CDR3 length equals 14 residues. After removal of 10 bases from V and 7 bases from J, the junction contained 13 bases not matched to a gene. CDR1 MDHEN and CDR2 SYDVKM come from the germline V gene.

This clone has a count of ten or more. The rearrangement links TRBV4-2 to TRBJ2-3; TRBD2 aligns across 9 bases. Germline CDR1 and CDR2: LGHNA and YNFKEQ. V lost 1 base and J lost 7; bases outside the gene matches: 9. This CDR3 has 16 residues. The CDR3 loop is CASSQGGRVNPHTQYF. The CDR3 DNA sequence: TGTGCCAGCAGCCAAGGCGGGAGGGTGAACCCGCATACGCAGTATTTT.

The V gene is TRBV6-1, the J gene TRBJ2-3; 10 nucleotides agree with TRBD2. Looked up from germline, CDR1 is MNHNS and CDR2 is SASEGT. Trimming cost V 2 bases and J 2 bases; bases outside gene matches: 10. The CDR3 loop spans 18 amino acids. The CDR3 DNA is TGTGCCAGCAGTGAAATCTGGGCTAGCGGGAGATCCACAGATACGCAGTATTTT. Translating gives CASSEIWASGRSTDTQYF.

The sample holds one count of this clone. The chain carries TRBV6-2 or TRBV6-3 and TRBJ2-7; 9 positions agree with TRBD1. V lost 2 bases and J lost 4; bases outside the gene matches: 6. The CDR3 contains 15 residues. CDR1 and CDR2 from the germline V gene are MNHEY and SVGEGT. CDR3 DNA sequence: TGTGCCAGCAGTTACGGTGGACAGGGGTCGTACGAGCAGTACTTC. Protein sequence: CASSYGGQGSYEQYF.

Only a few counts were recorded for this clone. The CDR3 nucleotides read TGTGCCAGCTTTCGGGAAAAGGGTTATGGCTACACCTTC. Its translation: CASFREKGYGYTF. The chain couples TRBV28 to TRBJ1-2, with D unresolved. Germline V CDR1 and CDR2: MDHEN, SYDVKM. Trimming shortened V by 8 bases and J by 5 bases, and 15 bases separated the two germline ends. The CDR3 spans 13 residues.

This clone appeared once. The chain joins TRBV29-1 to TRBJ2-7; D might be TRBD1 (6 bases). V was trimmed by 5 bases and J by 3 bases, leaving 11 bases between them. CDR1 and CDR2 (germline): SQVTM, ANQGSEA. This CDR3 comprises 12 residues. Written as DNA, the CDR3 is TGCAGCGTTATGGGACACCTCTACGAGCAGTACTTC. This translates into CSVMGHLYEQYF.

The CDR3 is CASNNRDTPWGYTF. The CDR3, as DNA: TGTGCCAGCAACAACCGGGACACCCCTTGGGGCTACACCTTC. The chain links TRBV5-6 to TRBJ1-2; the D gene is possibly TRBD1 (6 bases). This CDR3 contains 14 residues. The germline gives CDR1 SGHDT, CDR2 YYEEEE. V lost 6 bases to trimming and J lost 8 bases, with 20 bases between them.